The 30 T cell receptor beta chains below all came from one sample that was sequenced in a study of memory CD4+ T cells and cytomegalovirus serostatus. Single viable CD3+CD4+CD8-CD45RO+ cells were sorted as the memory CD4+ T cells. Assay: immunoSEQ multiplex PCR; the TCRdb copy retains only in-frame clones and omits some. The sample includes about 48,000 clones, over 75% seen only once; the top ten take around 0.77%. The specimen was memory CD4+ T cells from blood. The source is an adult in good health and CMV-seronegative.

The V gene is TRBV28, the J gene TRBJ1-5; maybe TRBD1 (6 bases). The V end lost 6 bases, the J end lost 9 bases, and 15 bases lay between the germline ends. Germline V gene lookup returns CDR1 MDHEN and CDR2 SYDVKM. The CDR3 sequence is 13 residues long. CDR3: CASREQGQWPQHF. CDR3 sequence (DNA): TGTGCCAGCAGGGAACAGGGTCAATGGCCCCAGCATTTT.

V and J are TRBV7-7 and TRBJ2-1, with D uncertain. Germline V gene sequence: CDR1 SSHAT, CDR2 FNYEAQ (reference sequence). Trimming removed 5 bases from V and 0 bases from J, with 11 bases in between. The CDR3 has 15 amino acids. In DNA, the CDR3 is TGTGCCAGCAGCCCAAGGAGCACCTCCTACAATGAGCAGTTCTTC. Its protein product is CASSPRSTSYNEQFF. The variable domain in full, completed from reference TRBV7-7 and TRBJ2-1, reads GAGVSQSPRYKVTKRGQDVTLRCDPISSHATLYWYQQALGQGPEFLTYFNYEAQPDKSGLPSDRFSAERPEGSISTLTIQRTEQRDSAMYRCASSPRSTSYNEQFFGPGTRLTVL.

The DNA for the CDR3 is TGCGCCAGCAGCTGGACAGGGGGCTACGAGCAGTACTTC. Residues: CASSWTGGYEQYF. The rearrangement links TRBV10-1 to TRBJ2-7, with TRBD1 matching 10 bases. The CDR3 length is 13 residues. The V and J ends lost 6 bases and 3 bases, in that order; junction bases with no gene match: 2. The V gene's germline CDR1 is WNHNN and CDR2 SYGVQD (reference sequence).

V is TRBV30 and J is TRBJ1-4; possible D gene TRBD1, 5 bases. Deletions cut 0 bases from V and 8 bases from J, with 16 bases between. Germline CDR1 reads GTSNPN; CDR2 reads SVGIG (reference sequence). CDR3 size: 15 residues. CDR3 coding DNA: TGTGCCTGGAGTGTAATTAGAGGGGTAGGAGAAAAACTGTTTTTT. Amino acid sequence: CAWSVIRGVGEKLFF.

This clone was seen a few times. The rearrangement joins TRBV19 to TRBJ1-5, with 11 bases identical to TRBD1. Losses at the gene ends were 6 bases for V and 3 bases for J; bases not matched to a gene: 4. The germline V gene has CDR1 LNHDA and CDR2 SQIVND (reference sequence). The CDR3 runs to 15 residues. CDR3 DNA sequence: TGTGCCAGTAGAGGGACAGGGGGGATCAATCAGCCCCAGCATTTT. Translating it yields CASRGTGGINQPQHF.

In its sample, this clone was seen a few times. The V and J genes are TRBV6-6 and TRBJ1-4; tentatively, D is TRBD1 (5 bases). Trimming removed 6 bases at V and 7 bases at J, with 15 bases between. Germline-derived CDR1 and CDR2 are MNHNY and SVGAGI (reference sequence). This CDR3 region has 14 residues. The CDR3 protein is CASSQGGGVEKLFF. The DNA of the CDR3 is TGTGCCAGCAGCCAGGGCGGGGGTGTTGAAAAACTGTTTTTT.

The chain links TRBV5-1 to TRBJ1-1; D gene uncertain. The CDR3 loop spans 14 amino acids. Germline V gene lookup returns CDR1 SGHRS and CDR2 YFSETQ. V gave up 2 bases and J gave up 5 bases, with 13 bases separating them. CDR3 DNA sequence: TGCGCCAGCAGCTTCGGTTACGAGACAACTGAAGCTTTCTTT. It codes for CASSFGYETTEAFF.

The rearrangement joins TRBV10-3 to TRBJ1-4, with D perhaps TRBD1 (6 bases). The V end lost 5 bases, the J end lost 3 bases, and 16 bases lay between the germline ends. The CDR3 has 16 amino acids. CDR1 ENHRY and CDR2 SYGVKD come from the germline V gene. In nucleotides, the CDR3 is TGTGCCATCAGTTATGGACAGCTGGCCGCTAATGAAAAACTGTTTTTT. Translated, it gives CAISYGQLAANEKLFF.

This sequence joins TRBV10-2 and TRBJ1-4; 8 nucleotides align to TRBD1. The CDR3 is 15 amino acids. V lost 2 bases to trimming and J lost 5 bases; unmatched junction nucleotides: 4. CDR1 and CDR2 from the germline V gene are WSHSY and SAAADI. The CDR3: CASSEAGGRNEKLFF. For the CDR3, the DNA is TGCGCCAGCAGTGAGGCAGGGGGCCGGAATGAAAAACTGTTTTTT.

This clone was seen only a few times. The V call is TRBV5-1, the J call TRBJ2-3; unclear D gene. The V gene lost 5 bases and the J gene lost 3 bases, with 4 bases spanning the gap. The CDR3 has 11 amino acids. The germline V gene has CDR1 SGHRS and CDR2 YFSETQ. Written as DNA, the CDR3 is TGCGCCAGCAGTATGACAGATACGCAGTATTTT. It encodes CASSMTDTQYF.

The rearrangement links TRBV2 to TRBJ2-1; D gene ambiguous. Germline CDR1 reads SNHLY; CDR2 reads FYNNEI. Trimming removed 7 bases from V and 3 bases from J, with 4 bases in between. The CDR3 covers 11 residues. The CDR3 DNA sequence: TGTGCCAGCAACATCTACAATGAGCAGTTCTTC. Amino acids: CASNIYNEQFF. The whole variable domain, remainder taken from reference TRBV2 and TRBJ2-1, is EPEVTQTPSHQVTQMGQEVILRCVPISNHLYFYWYRQILGQKVEFLVSFYNNEISEKSEIFDDQFSVERPDGSNFTLKIRSTKLEDSAMYFCASNIYNEQFFGPGTRLTVL.

The CDR3 here is CASSLEPTGTVYEQYF. The DNA of the CDR3 is TGCGCCAGCAGCTTGGAACCTACAGGGACCGTCTACGAGCAGTACTTC. The chain is built from TRBV5-1 and TRBJ2-7; possibly TRBD1 for D (6 bases). The CDR3 has 16 residues. The germline gives CDR1 SGHRS, CDR2 YFSETQ. V was cut by 0 bases and J by 3 bases, with 16 bases left in between.

This rearrangement joins TRBV6-5 to TRBJ2-3, with 7 bases aligning to TRBD1. Germline lookup yields CDR1 MNHEY and CDR2 SVGAGI. This CDR3 spans 15 amino acids. Germline trimming cut 6 bases from V and 2 bases from J; bases unmatched to any gene: 8. CDR3 in DNA: TGTGCCAGCAGCCCCCTAGGGGGCACCACAGATACGCAGTATTTT. Translation: CASSPLGGTTDTQYF.

This chain joins TRBV6-1 and TRBJ1-2, with D perhaps matching TRBD1 (5 bases). CDR1 and CDR2 (germline): MNHNS, SASEGT. This CDR3 region has 14 residues. V dropped 7 bases and J dropped 0 bases, with 12 bases sitting between them. The CDR3 bases are TGTGCCAGCATCCCAGGGCAGGCTAACTATGGCTACACCTTC. This gives the protein CASIPGQANYGYTF.

The chain links TRBV10-1 to TRBJ1-1; a possible D gene is TRBD1 (6 bases). This CDR3 has 12 amino acids. Per the germline V gene, CDR1 is WNHNN and CDR2 is SYGVQD (reference sequence). V was trimmed by 11 bases and J by 0 bases, leaving 10 bases between them. CDR3 protein: CAPDRMNTEAFF. The CDR3 DNA sequence: TGCGCCCCCGACAGGATGAACACTGAAGCTTTCTTT.

CDR3 region: CASSPYGRAHEQYF. CDR3 bases: TGTGCCAGCAGTCCATATGGGCGGGCCCACGAGCAGTACTTC. This chain joins TRBV27 and TRBJ2-7; a possible D gene is TRBD2 (5 bases). CDR3 size: 14 residues. Trimming pared 5 bases from V and 5 bases from J, leaving 16 bases between. Germline-derived CDR1 and CDR2 are MNHEY and SMNVEV (reference sequence).

V usage is TRBV2 and J usage is TRBJ1-5; D uncertain. CDR3 length equals 15 residues. Trimming shortened V by 1 base and J by 0 bases, and 7 bases separated the two germline ends. Germline lookup yields CDR1 SNHLY and CDR2 FYNNEI. The CDR3 DNA follows: TGTGCCAGCAGTGAAGGGGATTATAGCAATCAGCCCCAGCATTTT. Translating gives CASSEGDYSNQPQHF.

This clone was seen only once. The genes are TRBV4-2 and TRBJ2-1, with D tentatively TRBD1 or TRBD2 (5 bases each). This CDR3 has 17 residues. The germline CDR1 and CDR2 sequences are LGHNA and YNFKEQ. V lost 5 bases to trimming and J lost 1 base, with 18 bases between them. CDR3 in amino acids: CASSIEAGANSYNEQFF. The CDR3 DNA follows: TGTGCCAGCAGCATTGAGGCCGGGGCCAATTCCTACAATGAGCAGTTCTTC.

The V call is TRBV5-4, the J call TRBJ1-3; 8 bases line up with TRBD1. CDR1 and CDR2 (germline): SGHNT, YYREEE (reference sequence). The CDR3 runs to 15 residues. V lost 0 bases, J lost 8 bases, and 7 bases stayed unmatched. The chain's CDR3 is CASSLDQGAVDTIYF. Here the CDR3 DNA reads TGTGCCAGCAGCTTGGATCAGGGGGCGGTGGACACCATATATTTT.

The rearrangement joins TRBV27 to TRBJ2-7, with a weak D call TRBD1 (6 bases). Per the germline V gene, CDR1 is MNHEY and CDR2 is SMNVEV (reference sequence). The V gene lost 2 bases and the J gene lost 5 bases, with 13 bases spanning the gap. The CDR3 has 14 residues. In nucleotides, the CDR3 is TGTGCCAGCAGTTTAAGACAGGCTCCCCACGAGCAGTACTTC. Translation: CASSLRQAPHEQYF.

The chain couples TRBV6-6 to TRBJ1-2, with 7 bases aligning to TRBD1. Germline CDR1 reads MNHNY; CDR2 reads SVGAGI (reference sequence). The CDR3 sequence is 15 residues long. V lost 0 bases to trimming and J lost 3 bases; unmatched junction nucleotides: 4. This CDR3 reads CASSYSGTADYGYTF. DNA for the CDR3: TGTGCCAGCAGTTACTCGGGGACAGCGGACTATGGCTACACCTTC.

The chain links TRBV30 to TRBJ1-1, with a possible D match to TRBD1 (5 bases). Trimming left V 5 bases short and J 1 base short, with 17 bases between. This CDR3 spans 15 amino acids. CDR1 GTSNPN and CDR2 SVGIG come from the germline V gene (reference sequence). CDR3 in DNA: TGTGCCTGGGGCCCTGGCCAGGGCCAGAACACTGAAGCTTTCTTT. Residues: CAWGPGQGQNTEAFF.

As for this clone: The same CDR3 is also encoded by other DNA sequences in this sample. The rearrangement uses TRBV5-4 and TRBJ2-5, with D unresolved. The CDR3 has 14 amino acids. Germline CDR1 and CDR2: SGHNT and YYREEE (reference sequence). Trimming cost V 1 base and J 2 bases, with 9 bases left between them. The CDR3 region has the DNA TGTGCCAGCAGCTTGCGAGGCGTACAAGAGACCCAGTACTTC. Protein: CASSLRGVQETQYF.

The chain combines TRBV5-1 with TRBJ2-5, with D uncertain. Trimming took off 0 bases at V and 2 bases at J, with 8 bases between the two ends. CDR3 length equals 14 residues. The germline V gene encodes CDR1 SGHRS and CDR2 YFSETQ. CDR3 sequence reads: CASSLAASQETQYF. DNA of the CDR3: TGCGCCAGCAGCTTGGCGGCGAGTCAAGAGACCCAGTACTTC.

The chain is built from TRBV13 and TRBJ1-1; 8 nucleotides agree with TRBD1. Trimming at V came to 5 bases and at J to 4 bases, leaving 9 bases not matched to a gene. The germline V gene has CDR1 PRHDT and CDR2 FYEKMQ (reference sequence). This CDR3 region has 15 residues. CDR3 bases: TGTGCCAGCAGCCCCGGGACAGGACGCGGCACTGAAGCTTTCTTT. As protein: CASSPGTGRGTEAFF.

The chain's CDR3 is CASSSGPNTEAFF. CDR3 DNA: TGTGCCAGCAGCTCAGGGCCGAACACTGAAGCTTTCTTT. The chain uses TRBV7-2 and TRBJ1-1; D possibly corresponds to TRBD1 (5 bases). The germline CDR1 and CDR2 sequences are SGHTA and FQGNSA. The V end lost 4 bases, the J end lost 1 base, and 7 bases lay between the germline ends. The CDR3 consists of 13 residues.

The CDR3 DNA reads as TGTGCCAGCAGCTTAGGGACCGCGTCACTCGAGCAGTACTTC. Translation: CASSLGTASLEQYF. V usage is TRBV7-8 and J usage is TRBJ2-7, with unresolved D. The V end lost 1 base, the J end lost 6 bases, and 13 bases lay between the germline ends. CDR3 length: 14 amino acids. The V gene's germline CDR1 is SGHVS and CDR2 FQNEAQ. Supplemented by reference TRBV7-8 and TRBJ2-7, the full variable domain reads GAGVSQSPRYKVAKRGQDVALRCDPISGHVSLFWYQQALGQGPEFLTYFQNEAQLDKSGLPSDRFFAERPEGSVSTLKIQRTQQEDSAVYLCASSLGTASLEQYFGPGTRLTVT.

The chain uses TRBV9 and TRBJ2-5; tentatively, D is TRBD1 (6 bases). CDR3 size: 15 residues. Germline lookup yields CDR1 SGDLS and CDR2 YYNGEE. The V end was cut by 6 bases, the J end by 1 base, with 16 bases between. In DNA form, the CDR3 reads TGTGCCAGCAATCCCTGGGGGCGGTCCCAAGAGACCCAGTACTTC. Amino acid sequence: CASNPWGRSQETQYF.

This chain connects TRBV28 to TRBJ1-2; 9 nucleotides align to TRBD1. Looked up from germline, CDR1 is MDHEN and CDR2 is SYDVKM. The CDR3 sequence is 14 residues long. V gave up 8 bases and J gave up 4 bases; unmatched junction bases: 8. DNA of the CDR3: TGTGCCAGCCTTACAGGGGGCGCGGGCTATGGCTACACCTTC. It translates to CASLTGGAGYGYTF.

This clone has just a few counts. The rearrangement uses TRBV27 and TRBJ2-4; weak D call: TRBD1 (5 bases). This CDR3 is built from 15 residues. Germline loops: CDR1 MNHEY, CDR2 SMNVEV (reference sequence). Trimming stripped 1 base from V and 3 bases from J, with 10 bases between. CDR3 in DNA: TGTGCCAGCAGTTTATGGGGCCAGGGCAAAAACATTCAGTACTTC. Its translation is CASSLWGQGKNIQYF.